Shown below are 29 T cell receptor beta chains from a single sample sequenced in a study of Ad26.COV2.S vaccination and SARS-CoV-2 variants. Treatment of the sample: over 15 received Ad26.COV2.S at low or high dose, single or two shots; about 5 received placebo; per-sample allocation not given. After the first vaccine or placebo injection, samples were drawn on day 63. Profiling relied on immunoSEQ multiplex PCR, and the TCRdb table lists in-frame clones only, not all of them. Among fewer than 500,000 clones listed, roughly nine tenths were seen once. Material: peripheral blood, obtained in a trial of Ad26.COV2.S vaccine versus placebo. The receptor set was obtained from a person aged 18-65 years who received the Ad26.COV2.S COVID-19 vaccine or a placebo.

The CDR3 is CASSSPGLGEYF. The CDR3 region has the DNA TGTGCCAGCAGCTCACCCGGGCTTGGGGAGTACTTC. The rearrangement links TRBV11-2 to TRBJ2-7; D not certain. Germline lookup yields CDR1 SGHAT and CDR2 FQNNGV. Trimming shortened V by 4 bases and J by 11 bases, and 15 bases separated the two germline ends. This CDR3 region has 12 residues.

The V and J genes are TRBV5-1 and TRBJ2-7, with 7 bases matching TRBD1. Germline lookup yields CDR1 SGHRS and CDR2 YFSETQ. This CDR3 is 15 amino acids long. V was pared by 5 bases and J by 1 base, with 9 bases of the junction left unmatched. This chain's CDR3 is CASRNRGSRSYEQYF. The CDR3 DNA reads as TGCGCCAGCAGAAACAGGGGAAGTAGGTCCTACGAGCAGTACTTC. Full variable domain (missing parts from reference TRBV5-1 and TRBJ2-7): KAGVTQTPRYLIKTRGQQVTLSCSPISGHRSVSWYQQTPGQGLQFLFEYFSETQRNKGNFPGRFSGRQFSNSRSEMNVSTLELGDSALYLCASRNRGSRSYEQYFGPGTRLTVT.

The CDR3 nucleotides are TGCAGTGCTAGTAAGCAGGGGGCTCTTGGCTACACCTTC. Encoded protein: CSASKQGALGYTF. J is TRBJ1-2 and V is TRBV20-1; 8 nucleotides agree with TRBD1. Germline CDR1 reads DFQATT; CDR2 reads SNEGSKA (reference sequence). V dropped 3 bases and J dropped 7; count of bases not matched to a gene: 7. The CDR3 runs to 13 residues.

The J gene is TRBJ2-1, the V gene TRBV7-8; 7 bases align to TRBD2. Unmatched junction bases numbered 10, after V lost 7 bases and J lost 7 bases. This CDR3 is 14 amino acids long. Per the germline V gene, CDR1 is SGHVS and CDR2 is FQNEAQ. The CDR3 loop reads CASTRTGGRNEQFF. The CDR3, as DNA: TGTGCCAGCACCCGAACCGGGGGGAGGAATGAGCAGTTCTTC. Using reference TRBV7-8 and TRBJ2-1 for the parts outside the CDR3, the full variable domain is GAGVSQSPRYKVAKRGQDVALRCDPISGHVSLFWYQQALGQGPEFLTYFQNEAQLDKSGLPSDRFFAERPEGSVSTLKIQRTQQEDSAVYLCASTRTGGRNEQFFGPGTRLTVL.

The chain has TRBV30 and TRBJ1-2; D remains ambiguous. Looked up from germline, CDR1 is GTSNPN and CDR2 is SVGIG (reference sequence). Between the trimmed V and J ends, which lost 0 bases and 2 bases, there was a span of 13 bases. The CDR3 is made up of 15 amino acids. The chain's CDR3 is CAWSVLRAPNYGYTF. The CDR3 DNA reads as TGTGCCTGGAGTGTTTTGAGAGCCCCGAACTATGGCTACACCTTC. The full variable domain, with the rest looked up from reference TRBV30 and TRBJ1-2, is SQTIHQWPATLVQPVGSPLSLECTVEGTSNPNLYWYRQAAGRGLQLLFYSVGIGQISSEVPQNLSASRPQDRQFILSSKKLLLSDSGFYLCAWSVLRAPNYGYTFGSGTRLTVV.

The chain employs TRBV19 and TRBJ2-2; D possibly uses TRBD1 or TRBD2 (5 bases each). This CDR3 comprises 14 residues. Trimming shortened V by 4 bases and J by 3 bases, and 9 bases separated the two germline ends. Germline V gene data show CDR1 as LNHDA and CDR2 as SQIVND (reference sequence). The CDR3 here is CASSKLGDTGELFF. The CDR3 nucleotides are TGTGCCAGTAGTAAGTTGGGGGACACCGGGGAGCTGTTTTTT.

The V gene is TRBV5-1, the J gene TRBJ2-3; the match to TRBD1 covers 9 bases. CDR3 length: 16 amino acids. From germline, CDR1 is SGHRS and CDR2 YFSETQ. V shed 0 bases and J 5 bases; nucleotides not matched to a gene: 7. The CDR3 region has the DNA TGCGCCAGCAGCTTGGCGTGGACAGGGGTAGGAGATACGCAGTATTTT. Translated, it gives CASSLAWTGVGDTQYF.

The V and J genes are TRBV7-9 and TRBJ2-1; unclear D gene. V was cut by 8 bases and J by 1 base, with 6 bases left in between. CDR1 SEHNR and CDR2 FQNEAQ come from the germline V gene (reference sequence). The CDR3 covers 12 residues. CDR3 region: CASGVSYNEQFF. The CDR3 coding sequence is TGTGCCAGCGGGGTTTCCTACAATGAGCAGTTCTTC.

This chain uses TRBV7-3 with TRBJ1-1; unclear D gene. The CDR3 covers 14 residues. The germline gives CDR1 SGHTA, CDR2 FQGTGA. Trimming removed 0 bases from V and 3 bases from J, with 8 bases in between. This CDR3 reads CASSLTGRDTEAFF. CDR3 nucleotide sequence: TGTGCCAGCAGCTTAACCGGACGTGACACTGAAGCTTTCTTT.

The chain couples TRBV7-9 to TRBJ2-3, with D tentatively TRBD2 (6 bases). V was shortened by 1 base and J by 1 base, with 12 bases between the two germline ends. The CDR3 loop spans 16 amino acids. The germline V gene has CDR1 SEHNR and CDR2 FQNEAQ (reference sequence). The DNA of the CDR3 is TGTGCCAGCAGCTTAGAGGTTGGAGGGGGCACAGATACGCAGTATTTT. Translated: CASSLEVGGGTDTQYF.

This clone was picked up a small number of times. J is TRBJ1-3 and V is TRBV3-1 (or the pseudogene TRBV3-2), with D hard to call. The CDR3 has 14 residues. Trimming removed 4 bases from V and 2 bases from J, with 9 bases in between. Germline V gives CDR1 LGHDT, CDR2 YNNKEL (reference sequence). Here the CDR3 DNA reads TGTGCCAGCAGCCTCCTATCCACTGGAAACACCATATATTTT. It codes for CASSLLSTGNTIYF.

The rearrangement links TRBV5-1 to TRBJ1-4, with TRBD1 matching 10 bases. V lost 2 bases, J lost 5 bases, and 6 bases stayed unmatched. CDR3 length: 16 amino acids. Per germline, CDR1 SGHRS and CDR2 YFSETQ. CDR3 in amino acids: CASSLLPGQGNEKLFF. The CDR3 nucleotides are TGCGCCAGCAGCTTATTACCGGGACAGGGGAATGAAAAACTGTTTTTT.

The chain couples TRBV7-3 to TRBJ2-3; D not certain. The V end was cut by 2 bases, the J end by 0 bases, with 9 bases between. This CDR3 contains 15 residues. Per germline, CDR1 SGHTA and CDR2 FQGTGA. This chain's CDR3 is CASSLGASSTDTQYF. CDR3 DNA: TGTGCCAGCAGCTTAGGTGCATCTAGCACAGATACGCAGTATTTT. The whole variable domain, filled in from reference TRBV7-3 and TRBJ2-3, reads GAGVSQTPSNKVTEKGKYVELRCDPISGHTALYWYRQSLGQGPEFLIYFQGTGAADDSGLPNDRFFAVRPEGSVSTLKIQRTERGDSAVYLCASSLGASSTDTQYFGPGTRLTVL.

CDR3 bases: TGTGCCAGCAGCTTGCGATCAGGGGAGACTGAAGCTTTCTTT. Translated: CASSLRSGETEAFF. The chain carries TRBV7-2 and TRBJ1-1; a possible D gene is TRBD1 (6 bases). Looked up from germline, CDR1 is SGHTA and CDR2 is FQGNSA. V was clipped by 3 bases and J by 5 bases, with 13 bases between them. The CDR3 length is 14 residues. The whole variable domain, remainder taken from reference TRBV7-2 and TRBJ1-1, is GAGVSQSPSNKVTEKGKDVELRCDPISGHTALYWYRQSLGQGLEFLIYFQGNSAPDKSGLPSDRFSAERTGGSVSTLTIQRTQQEDSAVYLCASSLRSGETEAFFGQGTRLTVV.

This chain connects TRBV2 to TRBJ1-5, with TRBD1 matching over 7 bases. The CDR3 is 15 amino acids. Germline-derived CDR1 and CDR2 are SNHLY and FYNNEI. V was pared by 3 bases and J by 2 bases, with 4 bases of the junction left unmatched. The CDR3 spells CASSERGQRNQPQHF. The DNA of the CDR3 is TGTGCCAGCAGTGAGCGGGGACAGCGCAATCAGCCCCAGCATTTT.

The rearrangement links TRBV6-2 or TRBV6-3 to TRBJ2-3, with unresolved D. The CDR3 length is 14 residues. Germline-derived CDR1 and CDR2 are MNHEY and SVGEGT. V was cut by 2 bases and J by 2 bases, with 8 bases left in between. Here the CDR3 reads CASSYQQFTDTQYF. CDR3 DNA: TGTGCCAGCAGTTACCAGCAGTTCACAGATACGCAGTATTTT.

The chain joins TRBV4-3 to TRBJ2-2, with 12 bases fitting TRBD2. The CDR3 is made up of 18 amino acids. The V segment lost 3 bases and the J segment 0 bases; nucleotides outside the gene matches: 5. The germline gives CDR1 LGHNA, CDR2 YSLEER. The CDR3 DNA follows: TGCGCCAGCAGCCAGGGACTAGCGGGTTCCTCGAACACCGGGGAGCTGTTTTTT. Protein: CASSQGLAGSSNTGELFF.

The rearrangement uses TRBV5-1 and TRBJ2-7, with no clear D. Germline V gene lookup returns CDR1 SGHRS and CDR2 YFSETQ. CDR3 length: 14 residues. The ends were cut back, 4 bases at V and 2 bases at J, with 13 bases in the middle. The CDR3 region has the DNA TGCGCCAGCAGCCTCGACTTTCCCCCCTACGAGCAGTACTTC. The encoded protein is CASSLDFPPYEQYF.

This chain joins TRBV5-1 and TRBJ1-2; 8 bases are shared with TRBD1. Trimming at V came to 3 bases and at J to 2 bases, leaving 9 bases not matched to a gene. The CDR3 extends over 16 amino acids. Germline loops: CDR1 SGHRS, CDR2 YFSETQ. The CDR3 DNA is TGCGCCAGCAGCTCGGGGGACCACAGGGGGAACTATGGCTACACCTTC. It is translated as CASSSGDHRGNYGYTF.

V usage is TRBV2 and J usage is TRBJ2-7, with D possibly TRBD2 on 7 matching bases. Germline CDR1 and CDR2: SNHLY and FYNNEI. V was clipped by 1 base and J by 3 bases, with 13 bases between them. CDR3 length equals 15 residues. Here the CDR3 reads CASSEGGGRFYEQYF. The CDR3 nucleotides are TGTGCCAGCAGTGAAGGCGGGGGCCGATTCTACGAGCAGTACTTC.

This rearrangement joins TRBV30 to TRBJ2-6, with 9 positions matching TRBD1. Germline assignment: CDR1 GTSNPN and CDR2 SVGIG (reference sequence). The CDR3 runs 16 residues. The ends lost 5 bases at V and 2 bases at J; junction bases unmatched: 7. DNA for the CDR3: TGTGCCTGGCGAGGACAGGGGACCGCTGGGGCCAACGTCCTGACTTTC. Encoded protein: CAWRGQGTAGANVLTF.

V gene TRBV7-9 combines with J gene TRBJ2-3; 13 positions agree with TRBD2. Germline CDR1 reads SEHNR; CDR2 reads FQNEAQ (reference sequence). This CDR3 comprises 16 residues. V lost 5 bases and J lost 5; bases outside the gene matches: 7. The CDR3 sequence: CASSKLAGGPEDTQYF. DNA for the CDR3: TGTGCCAGCAGCAAACTAGCGGGGGGGCCCGAAGATACGCAGTATTTT.

The chain carries TRBV7-9 and TRBJ1-2; D call uncertain. Germline CDR1 and CDR2: SEHNR and FQNEAQ (reference sequence). This CDR3 spans 15 amino acids. V was pared by 5 bases and J by 6 bases, with 19 bases between. The CDR3 reads CASSGSQWFGDGYTF. CDR3 DNA: TGTGCCAGCAGCGGATCCCAGTGGTTCGGGGATGGCTACACCTTC.

J is TRBJ2-1 and V is TRBV7-9; 7 bases map to TRBD2. Germline V gene sequence: CDR1 SEHNR, CDR2 FQNEAQ (reference sequence). CDR3 length: 12 residues. With 5 bases clipped from V and 8 bases from J, the junction kept 3 bases outside the gene matches. The CDR3 loop is CASSPTSDEQFF. CDR3 sequence (DNA): TGTGCCAGCAGCCCTACTAGCGATGAGCAGTTCTTC.

The J gene is TRBJ2-1, the V gene TRBV7-9; D gene unclear. This CDR3 contains 14 residues. Germline assignment: CDR1 SEHNR and CDR2 FQNEAQ (reference sequence). V dropped 2 bases and J dropped 2 bases, with 7 bases sitting between them. CDR3 loop: CASSLTSPYNEQFF. The CDR3 DNA follows: TGTGCCAGCAGCTTAACCAGTCCCTACAATGAGCAGTTCTTC.

The V call is TRBV30, the J call TRBJ2-1, with TRBD2 identical over 10 bases. After removal of 2 bases from V and 8 bases from J, the junction contained 9 bases not matched to a gene. Germline CDR1 reads GTSNPN; CDR2 reads SVGIG (reference sequence). The CDR3 totals 15 residues. The CDR3 is CAWSWSSGSGDEQFF. The DNA of the CDR3 is TGTGCCTGGAGTTGGTCTAGCGGGAGCGGCGATGAGCAGTTCTTC. Complete variable domain (other parts from reference TRBV30 and TRBJ2-1): SQTIHQWPATLVQPVGSPLSLECTVEGTSNPNLYWYRQAAGRGLQLLFYSVGIGQISSEVPQNLSASRPQDRQFILSSKKLLLSDSGFYLCAWSWSSGSGDEQFFGPGTRLTVL.

The rearrangement uses TRBV10-2 and TRBJ2-5, with TRBD2 as a possible D gene (6 bases). CDR3 length: 15 residues. Trimming stripped 3 bases from V and 5 bases from J, with 16 bases between. Germline assignment: CDR1 WSHSY and CDR2 SAAADI. The CDR3 DNA reads TGCGCCAGCAGTGACTGGCGGAGGGTGCGGGAGACCCAGTACTTC. Translated: CASSDWRRVRETQYF.

The chain recombines TRBV10-3 with TRBJ1-2; D not resolved. The length of the CDR3 is 15 residues. CDR1 ENHRY and CDR2 SYGVKD come from the germline V gene. V lost 2 bases and J 4 bases, leaving 14 bases between the germline ends. DNA for the CDR3: TGTGCCATCAGTGAGGTGGCCCGGGGTGGCTATGGCTACACCTTC. It is translated as CAISEVARGGYGYTF.

The V gene is TRBV27, the J gene TRBJ2-7, with 11 bases aligning to TRBD2. V lost 6 bases to trimming and J lost 11 bases; unmatched junction nucleotides: 12. This CDR3 region has 14 residues. The germline V gene has CDR1 MNHEY and CDR2 SMNVEV (reference sequence). The CDR3 region is CASRLAGVDGLEYV. Written as DNA, the CDR3 is TGTGCCAGCAGACTAGCGGGAGTGGACGGGTTGGAGTACGTC.